This TCR beta chain was observed in a study of blood T cell repertoires in COVID-19. For the study at large: COVID-19 samples, acute and convalescent, were from the United States, Italy and Spain. PBMCs, B-cell-depleted T cells, or T cells were the source of the cDNA or gDNA that made up the material.

Participants were aged about 18 to 90 years, lived in roughly 25 US areas, and enrolled virtually. Participants reported their clinical history, and cohort assignment relied on those reports. Comment on this clone: Other DNA sequences of this sample code for an identical CDR3.

Trimming removed 2 bases from V and 1 base from J, with 5 bases in between. This CDR3 is built from 13 residues. Germline CDR1 is MNHEY and CDR2 is SVGAGI. The table came from immunoSEQ multiplex PCR; TCRdb's copy has only in-frame clones and leaves some out. The data contain about 180,000 clones, about 90% of them singletons. The chain recombines TRBV6-5 with TRBJ1-2; the D gene is possibly TRBD1 (5 bases). This TCR came from a woman aged 45-60 years who had recovered from COVID-19. Sequencing was performed on PBMCs or T cells enriched from blood (not recorded which). CDR3 sequence: CASSYQGNYGYTF. CDR3 in DNA: TGTGCCAGCAGTTACCAGGGTAACTATGGCTACACCTTC.